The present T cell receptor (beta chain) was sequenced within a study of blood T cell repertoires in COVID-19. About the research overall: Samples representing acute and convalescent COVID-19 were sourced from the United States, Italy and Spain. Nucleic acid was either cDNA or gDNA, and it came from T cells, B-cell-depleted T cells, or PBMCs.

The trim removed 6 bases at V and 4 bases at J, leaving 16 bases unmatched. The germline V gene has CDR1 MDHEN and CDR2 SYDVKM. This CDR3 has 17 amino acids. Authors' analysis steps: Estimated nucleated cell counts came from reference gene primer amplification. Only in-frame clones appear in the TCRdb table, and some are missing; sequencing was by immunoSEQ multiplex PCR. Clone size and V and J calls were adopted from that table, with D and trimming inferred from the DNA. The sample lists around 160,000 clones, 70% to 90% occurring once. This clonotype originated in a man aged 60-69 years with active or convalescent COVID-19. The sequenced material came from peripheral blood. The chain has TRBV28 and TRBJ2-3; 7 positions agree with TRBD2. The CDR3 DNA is TGTGCCAGCAGCAACCCAGGAGGGACGGGAGGATCAGATACGCAGTATTTT. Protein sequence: CASSNPGGTGGSDTQYF. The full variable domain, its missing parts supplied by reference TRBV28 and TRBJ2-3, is DVKVTQSSRYLVKRTGEKVFLECVQDMDHENMFWYRQDPGLGLRLIYFSYDVKMKEKGDIPEGYSVSREKKERFSLILESASTNQTSMYLCASSNPGGTGGSDTQYFGPGTRLTVL.